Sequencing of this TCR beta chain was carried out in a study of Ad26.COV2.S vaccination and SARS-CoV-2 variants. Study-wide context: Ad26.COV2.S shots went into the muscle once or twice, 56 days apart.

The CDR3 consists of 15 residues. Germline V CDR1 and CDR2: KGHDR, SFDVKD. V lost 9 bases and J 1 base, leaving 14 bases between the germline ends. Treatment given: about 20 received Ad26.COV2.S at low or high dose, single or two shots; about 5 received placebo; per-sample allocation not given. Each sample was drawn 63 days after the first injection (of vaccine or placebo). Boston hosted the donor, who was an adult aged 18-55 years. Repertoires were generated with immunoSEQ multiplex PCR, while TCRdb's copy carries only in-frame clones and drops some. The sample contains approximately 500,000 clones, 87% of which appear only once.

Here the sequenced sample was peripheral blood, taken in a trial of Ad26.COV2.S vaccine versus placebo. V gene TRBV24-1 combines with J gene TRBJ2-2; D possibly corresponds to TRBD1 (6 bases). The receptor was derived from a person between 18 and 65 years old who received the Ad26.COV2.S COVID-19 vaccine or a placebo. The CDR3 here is CATEPPQGNTGELFF. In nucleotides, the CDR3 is TGTGCCACCGAACCGCCACAGGGGAACACCGGGGAGCTGTTTTTT.